Given below is one T cell receptor beta chain in context. These data are taken from a study of blood T cell repertoires in COVID-19. Looking at the study overall: The samples span acute and convalescent COVID-19 from the United States, Italy and Spain. The cDNA or gDNA used as material had been derived from T cells, B-cell-depleted T cells, or PBMCs.

Per the study methods: Amplification from reference gene primers served as the basis for estimated nucleated cell counts. The repertoire was sequenced with immunoSEQ multiplex PCR; TCRdb's copy has only in-frame clones and lacks some. V, J and clone size are those of that table, while D and trimming were read from the DNA. The repertoire holds fewer than 450,000 clones, with about nine tenths as singletons. CDR3 size: 14 residues. Germline V gene sequence: CDR1 KGHSH, CDR2 LQKENI. Trimming removed 2 bases at V and 2 bases at J, with 9 bases between. This sequence originates from a woman aged 70-85 years with COVID-19, enrolled during active disease. Sample: peripheral blood. The J gene is TRBJ2-5, the V gene TRBV18; D not resolved. CDR3: CASSPVYSQETQYF. DNA of the CDR3: TGTGCCAGCTCACCAGTATACAGTCAAGAGACCCAGTACTTC.